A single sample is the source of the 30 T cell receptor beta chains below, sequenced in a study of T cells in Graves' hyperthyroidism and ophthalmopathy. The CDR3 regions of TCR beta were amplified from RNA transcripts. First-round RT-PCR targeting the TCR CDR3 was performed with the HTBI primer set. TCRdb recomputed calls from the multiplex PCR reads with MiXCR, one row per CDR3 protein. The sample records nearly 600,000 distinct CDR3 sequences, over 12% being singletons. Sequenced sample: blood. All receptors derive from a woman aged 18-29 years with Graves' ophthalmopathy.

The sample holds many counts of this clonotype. CDR3 loop: CAWSVLLGTQYF. DNA of the CDR3: TGTGCCTGGAGTGTACTATTGGGGACCCAGTACTTC. J is TRBJ2-5 and V is TRBV30, with no clear D. The CDR3 is made up of 12 amino acids. Germline CDR1 GTSNPN, CDR2 SVGIG (reference sequence). V lost 0 bases and J 7 bases, leaving 9 bases between the germline ends.

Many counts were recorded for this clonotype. The CDR3 protein is CASSSYTGKDSYEQYF. In nucleotides, the CDR3 is TGCGCCAGCAGCTCGTATACAGGGAAGGACTCCTACGAGCAGTACTTC. The rearrangement joins TRBV5-1 to TRBJ2-7; D is possibly TRBD1 (6 bases). V dropped 3 bases and J dropped 0 bases, with 16 bases sitting between them. Germline-derived CDR1 and CDR2 are SGHRS and YFSETQ. The CDR3 has 16 amino acids.

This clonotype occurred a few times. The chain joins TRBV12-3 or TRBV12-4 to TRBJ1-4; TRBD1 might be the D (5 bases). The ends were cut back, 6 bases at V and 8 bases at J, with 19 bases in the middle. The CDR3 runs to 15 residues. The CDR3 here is CASSPTGSEGEKLFF. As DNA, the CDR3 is TGTGCCAGCAGCCCTACAGGTTCCGAGGGGGAAAAACTGTTTTTT.

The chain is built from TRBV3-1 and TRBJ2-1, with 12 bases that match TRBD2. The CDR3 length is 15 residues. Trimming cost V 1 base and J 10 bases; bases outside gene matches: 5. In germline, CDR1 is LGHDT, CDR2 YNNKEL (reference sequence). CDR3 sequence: CASSQGLAGAREQFF. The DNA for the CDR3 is TGTGCCAGCAGCCAAGGACTAGCGGGAGCGAGAGAGCAGTTCTTC.

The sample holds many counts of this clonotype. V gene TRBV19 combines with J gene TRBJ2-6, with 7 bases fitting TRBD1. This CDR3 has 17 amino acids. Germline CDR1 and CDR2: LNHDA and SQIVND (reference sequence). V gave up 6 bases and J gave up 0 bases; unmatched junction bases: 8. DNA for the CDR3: TGTGCCAGTAGAAAGACAGGGAAGGGCTCTGGGGCCAACGTCCTGACTTTC. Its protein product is CASRKTGKGSGANVLTF.

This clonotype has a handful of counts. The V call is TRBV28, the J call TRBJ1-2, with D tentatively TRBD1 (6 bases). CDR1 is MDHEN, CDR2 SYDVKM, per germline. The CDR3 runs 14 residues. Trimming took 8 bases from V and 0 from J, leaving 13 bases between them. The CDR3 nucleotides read TGTGCCAGCGCCCTGGGACATACTAACTATGGCTACACCTTC. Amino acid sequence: CASALGHTNYGYTF.

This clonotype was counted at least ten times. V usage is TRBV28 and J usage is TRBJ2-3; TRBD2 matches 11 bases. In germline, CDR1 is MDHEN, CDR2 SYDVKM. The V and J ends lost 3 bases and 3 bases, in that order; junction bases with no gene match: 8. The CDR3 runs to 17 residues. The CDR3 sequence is CASSLQLAGGPTDTQYF. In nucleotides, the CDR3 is TGTGCCAGCAGTTTGCAGTTAGCGGGAGGGCCTACAGATACGCAGTATTTT.

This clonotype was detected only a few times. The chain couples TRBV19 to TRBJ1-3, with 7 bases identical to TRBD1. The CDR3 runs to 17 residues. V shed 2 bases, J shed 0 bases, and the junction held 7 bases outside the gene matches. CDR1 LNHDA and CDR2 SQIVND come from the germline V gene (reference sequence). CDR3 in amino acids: CASSIYRGTSSGNTIYF. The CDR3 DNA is TGTGCCAGTAGTATATACAGGGGCACGAGCTCTGGAAACACCATATATTTT.

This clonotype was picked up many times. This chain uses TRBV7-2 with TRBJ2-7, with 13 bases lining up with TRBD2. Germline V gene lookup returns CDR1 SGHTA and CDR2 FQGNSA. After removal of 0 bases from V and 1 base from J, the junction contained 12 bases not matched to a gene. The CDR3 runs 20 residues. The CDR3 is CASSLAHLLAGGPLSYEQYF. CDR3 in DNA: TGTGCCAGCAGCTTAGCCCATCTACTAGCGGGAGGGCCCCTTTCCTACGAGCAGTACTTC.

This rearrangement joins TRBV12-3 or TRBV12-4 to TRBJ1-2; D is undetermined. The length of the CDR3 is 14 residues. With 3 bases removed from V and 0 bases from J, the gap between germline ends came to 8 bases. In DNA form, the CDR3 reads TGTGCCAGCAGTTTCACAGTAACTAACTATGGCTACACCTTC. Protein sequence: CASSFTVTNYGYTF.

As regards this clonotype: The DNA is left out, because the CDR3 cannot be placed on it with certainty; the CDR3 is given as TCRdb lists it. The CDR3 protein is CASSFYICSASTGPGTTQYF. V and J are TRBV7-2 and TRBJ2-5; the DNA was not compared with TRBD1, the D call given in the table. Germline CDR1 and CDR2: SGHTA and FQGNSA. The CDR3 adds up to 20 amino acids, both ends counted.

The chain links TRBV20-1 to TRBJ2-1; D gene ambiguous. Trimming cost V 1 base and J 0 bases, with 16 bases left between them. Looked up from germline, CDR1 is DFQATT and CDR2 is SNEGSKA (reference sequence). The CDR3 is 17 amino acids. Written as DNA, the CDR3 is TGCAGTGCTAGAGCCCCTATAGGGTGGAGCTCCTACAATGAGCAGTTCTTC. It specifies CSARAPIGWSSYNEQFF.

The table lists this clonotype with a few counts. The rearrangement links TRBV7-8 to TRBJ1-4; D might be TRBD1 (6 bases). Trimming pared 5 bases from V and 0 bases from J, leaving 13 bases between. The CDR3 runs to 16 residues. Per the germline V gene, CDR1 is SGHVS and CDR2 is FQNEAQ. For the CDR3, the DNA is TGTGCCAGCAGCCGCAGGGGACCTTCAACTAATGAAAAACTGTTTTTT. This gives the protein CASSRRGPSTNEKLFF.

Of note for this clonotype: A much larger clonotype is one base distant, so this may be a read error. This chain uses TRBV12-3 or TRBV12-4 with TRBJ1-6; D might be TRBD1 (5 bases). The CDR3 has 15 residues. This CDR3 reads CAGRSAGPLNSPLHF. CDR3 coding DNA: TGTGCCGGCAGATCCGCAGGGCCGCTAAATTCACCCCTCCACTTT.

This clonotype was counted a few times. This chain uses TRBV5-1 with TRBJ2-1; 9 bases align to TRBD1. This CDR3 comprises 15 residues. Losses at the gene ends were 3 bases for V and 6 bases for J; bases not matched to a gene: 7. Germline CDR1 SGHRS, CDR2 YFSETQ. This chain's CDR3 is CASSSAQGAGNEQFF. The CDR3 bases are TGCGCCAGCAGCTCCGCACAGGGGGCCGGCAATGAGCAGTTCTTC. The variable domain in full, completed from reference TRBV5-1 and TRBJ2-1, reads KAGVTQTPRYLIKTRGQQVTLSCSPISGHRSVSWYQQTPGQGLQFLFEYFSETQRNKGNFPGRFSGRQFSNSRSEMNVSTLELGDSALYLCASSSAQGAGNEQFFGPGTRLTVL.

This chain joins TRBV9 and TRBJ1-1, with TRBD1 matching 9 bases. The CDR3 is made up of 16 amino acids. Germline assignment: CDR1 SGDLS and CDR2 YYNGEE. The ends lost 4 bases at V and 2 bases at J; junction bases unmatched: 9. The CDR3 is CASSPRTDRGNTEAFF. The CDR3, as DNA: TGTGCCAGCAGCCCAAGGACGGACAGGGGTAACACTGAAGCTTTCTTT.

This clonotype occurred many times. CDR3 protein: CASSLGGPGDEQFF. CDR3 in DNA: TGCGCCAGCAGCTTGGGGGGTCCGGGGGATGAGCAGTTCTTC. This chain links TRBV5-1 with TRBJ2-1; D may be TRBD2 (6 bases). Trimming stripped 0 bases from V and 8 bases from J, with 12 bases between. This CDR3 comprises 14 residues. Germline CDR1 is SGHRS and CDR2 is YFSETQ.

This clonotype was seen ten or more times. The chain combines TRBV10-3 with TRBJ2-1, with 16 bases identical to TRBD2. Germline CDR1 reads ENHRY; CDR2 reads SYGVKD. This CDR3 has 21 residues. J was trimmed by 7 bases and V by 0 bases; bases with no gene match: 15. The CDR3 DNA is TGTGCCATCAGTGAGTCGGACAGGGAAGGGACTAGCGGGAGGGCCAGGAATGAGCAGTTCTTC. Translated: CAISESDREGTSGRARNEQFF.

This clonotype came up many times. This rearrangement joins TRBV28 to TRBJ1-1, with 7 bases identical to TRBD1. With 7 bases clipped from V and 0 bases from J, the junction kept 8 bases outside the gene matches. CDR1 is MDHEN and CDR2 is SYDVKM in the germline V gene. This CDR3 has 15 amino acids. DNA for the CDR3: TGTGCCAGCACGAGACAGGGCCTTTTGAACACTGAAGCTTTCTTT. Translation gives CASTRQGLLNTEAFF.

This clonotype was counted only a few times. The CDR3 sequence is CASNRLAGIKGEQFF. For the CDR3, the DNA is TGTGCCAGTAACCGACTAGCGGGAATTAAGGGTGAGCAGTTCTTC. This sequence joins TRBV19 and TRBJ2-1, with 11 bases matching TRBD2. V was clipped by 7 bases and J by 9 bases; unmatched bases: 11. The CDR3 spans 15 residues. CDR1 is LNHDA, CDR2 SQIVND, per germline (reference sequence).

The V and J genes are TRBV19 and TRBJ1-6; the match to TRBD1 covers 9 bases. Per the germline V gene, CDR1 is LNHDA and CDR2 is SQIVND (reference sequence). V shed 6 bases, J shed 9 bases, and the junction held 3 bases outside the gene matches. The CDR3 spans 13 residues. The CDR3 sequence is CASSGTGPSPLHF. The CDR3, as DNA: TGTGCCAGTAGCGGGACAGGGCCTTCACCCCTCCACTTT.

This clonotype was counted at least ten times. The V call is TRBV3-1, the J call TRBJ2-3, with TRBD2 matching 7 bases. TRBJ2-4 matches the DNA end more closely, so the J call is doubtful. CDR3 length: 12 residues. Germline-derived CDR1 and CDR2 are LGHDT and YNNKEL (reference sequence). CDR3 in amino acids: CASSQASGTQYF. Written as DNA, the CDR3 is TGTGCCAGCAGCCAGGCTAGCGGAACTCAGTACTTC.

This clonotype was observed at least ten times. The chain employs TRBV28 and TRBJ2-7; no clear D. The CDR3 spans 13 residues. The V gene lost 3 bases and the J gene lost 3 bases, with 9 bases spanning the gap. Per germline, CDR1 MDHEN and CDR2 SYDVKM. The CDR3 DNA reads TGTGCCAGCAGTTTTAGGATTCGCTACGAGCAGTACTTC. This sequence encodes CASSFRIRYEQYF.

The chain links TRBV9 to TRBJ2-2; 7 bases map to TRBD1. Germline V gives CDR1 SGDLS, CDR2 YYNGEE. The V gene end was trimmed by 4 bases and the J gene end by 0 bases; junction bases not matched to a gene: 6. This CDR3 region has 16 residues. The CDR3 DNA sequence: TGTGCCAGCAGCCATCCCGGGACAGCGAACACCGGGGAGCTGTTTTTT. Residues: CASSHPGTANTGELFF.

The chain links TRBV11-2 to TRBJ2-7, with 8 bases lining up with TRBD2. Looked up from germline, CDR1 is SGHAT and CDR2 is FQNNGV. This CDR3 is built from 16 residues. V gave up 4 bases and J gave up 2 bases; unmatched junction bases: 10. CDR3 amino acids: CASSSLAGLAAYEQYF. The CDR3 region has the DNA TGTGCCAGCAGCTCATTAGCGGGACTCGCGGCCTACGAGCAGTACTTC.

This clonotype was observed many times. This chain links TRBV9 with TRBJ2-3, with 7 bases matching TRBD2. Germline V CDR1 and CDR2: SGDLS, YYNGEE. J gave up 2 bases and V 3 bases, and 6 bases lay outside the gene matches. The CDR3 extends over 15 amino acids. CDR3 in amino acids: CASSGASGTTDTQYF. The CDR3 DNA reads TGTGCCAGCAGCGGGGCTAGCGGAACCACAGATACGCAGTATTTT.

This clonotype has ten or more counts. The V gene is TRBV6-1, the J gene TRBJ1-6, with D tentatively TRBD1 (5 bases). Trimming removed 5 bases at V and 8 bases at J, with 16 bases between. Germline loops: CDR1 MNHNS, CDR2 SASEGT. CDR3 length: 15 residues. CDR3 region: CASSYAGTVDSPLHF. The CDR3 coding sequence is TGTGCCAGCAGTTATGCCGGGACGGTTGATTCACCCCTCCACTTT.

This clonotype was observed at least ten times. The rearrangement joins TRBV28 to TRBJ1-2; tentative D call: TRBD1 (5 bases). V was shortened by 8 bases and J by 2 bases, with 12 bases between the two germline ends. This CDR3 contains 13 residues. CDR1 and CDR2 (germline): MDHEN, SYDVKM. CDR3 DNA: TGTGCCAGCCGAACAGGAGGCAACTATGGCTACACCTTC. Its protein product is CASRTGGNYGYTF.

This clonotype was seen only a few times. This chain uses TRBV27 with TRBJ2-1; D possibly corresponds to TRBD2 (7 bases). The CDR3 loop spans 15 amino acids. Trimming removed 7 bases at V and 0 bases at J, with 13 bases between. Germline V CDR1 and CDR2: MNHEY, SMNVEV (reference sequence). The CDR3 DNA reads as TGTGCCAGCATGACGGCGGGGGCCTCCTACAATGAGCAGTTCTTC. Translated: CASMTAGASYNEQFF.

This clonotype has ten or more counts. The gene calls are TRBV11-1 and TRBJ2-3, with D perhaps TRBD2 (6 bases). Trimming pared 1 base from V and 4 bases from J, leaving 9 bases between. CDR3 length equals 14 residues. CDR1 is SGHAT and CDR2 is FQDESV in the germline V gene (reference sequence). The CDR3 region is CASSLGGIADTQYF. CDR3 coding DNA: TGTGCCAGCAGCTTAGGCGGGATTGCAGATACGCAGTATTTT.